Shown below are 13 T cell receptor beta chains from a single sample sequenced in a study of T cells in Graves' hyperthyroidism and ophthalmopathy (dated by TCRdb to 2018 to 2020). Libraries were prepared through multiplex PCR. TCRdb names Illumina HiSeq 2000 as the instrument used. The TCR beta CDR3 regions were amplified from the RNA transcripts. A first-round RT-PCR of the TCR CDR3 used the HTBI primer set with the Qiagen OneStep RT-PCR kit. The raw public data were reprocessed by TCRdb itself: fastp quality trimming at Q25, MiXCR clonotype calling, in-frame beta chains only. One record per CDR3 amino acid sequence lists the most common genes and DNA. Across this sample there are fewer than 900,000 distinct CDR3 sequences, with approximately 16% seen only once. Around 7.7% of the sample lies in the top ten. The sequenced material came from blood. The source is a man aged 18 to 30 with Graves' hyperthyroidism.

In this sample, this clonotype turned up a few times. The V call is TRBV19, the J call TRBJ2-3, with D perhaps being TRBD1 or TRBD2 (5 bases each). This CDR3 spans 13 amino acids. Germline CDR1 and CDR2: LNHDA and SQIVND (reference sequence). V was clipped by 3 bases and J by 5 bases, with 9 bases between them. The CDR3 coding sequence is TGTGCCAGTAGTATGCTGAGGGGAGATACGCAGTATTTT. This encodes CASSMLRGDTQYF.

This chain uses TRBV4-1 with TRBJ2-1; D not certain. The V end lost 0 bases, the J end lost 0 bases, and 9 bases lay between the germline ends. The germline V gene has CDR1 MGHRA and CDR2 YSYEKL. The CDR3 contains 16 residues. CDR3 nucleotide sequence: TGCGCCAGCAGCCAAGATTTGGCGAGCTCCTACAATGAGCAGTTCTTC. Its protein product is CASSQDLASSYNEQFF.

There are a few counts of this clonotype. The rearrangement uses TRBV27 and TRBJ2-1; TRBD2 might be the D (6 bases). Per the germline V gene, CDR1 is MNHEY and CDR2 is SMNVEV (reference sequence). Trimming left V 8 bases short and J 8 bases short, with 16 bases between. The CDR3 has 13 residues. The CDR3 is CASGHMGGDEQFF. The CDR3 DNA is TGTGCCAGCGGGCATATGGGAGGTGATGAGCAGTTCTTC.

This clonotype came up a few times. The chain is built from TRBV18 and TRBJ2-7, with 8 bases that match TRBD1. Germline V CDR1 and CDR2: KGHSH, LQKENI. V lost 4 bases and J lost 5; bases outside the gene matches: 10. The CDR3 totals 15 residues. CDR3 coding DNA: TGTGCCAGCTCACGACAGGGACAGGTGATAAACGAGCAGTACTTC. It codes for CASSRQGQVINEQYF.

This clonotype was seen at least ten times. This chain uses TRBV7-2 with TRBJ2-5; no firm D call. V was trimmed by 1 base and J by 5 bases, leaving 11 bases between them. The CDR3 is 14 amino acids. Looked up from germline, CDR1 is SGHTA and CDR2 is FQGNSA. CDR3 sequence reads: CASSLDGNSETQYF. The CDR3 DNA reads TGTGCCAGCAGCTTAGATGGGAACTCGGAGACCCAGTACTTC.

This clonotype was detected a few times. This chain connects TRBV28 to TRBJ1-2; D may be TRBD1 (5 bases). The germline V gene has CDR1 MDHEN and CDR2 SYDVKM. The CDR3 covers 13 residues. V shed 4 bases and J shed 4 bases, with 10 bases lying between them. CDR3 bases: TGTGCCAGCAGTTCGGGACTATTCTATGGCTACACCTTC. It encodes CASSSGLFYGYTF.

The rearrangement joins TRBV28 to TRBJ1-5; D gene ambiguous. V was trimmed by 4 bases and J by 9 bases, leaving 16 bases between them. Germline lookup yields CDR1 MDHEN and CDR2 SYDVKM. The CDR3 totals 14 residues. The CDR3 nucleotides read TGTGCCAGCAGTTGGCCCCCTCCGTTTGGGCCCCAGCATTTT. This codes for CASSWPPPFGPQHF.

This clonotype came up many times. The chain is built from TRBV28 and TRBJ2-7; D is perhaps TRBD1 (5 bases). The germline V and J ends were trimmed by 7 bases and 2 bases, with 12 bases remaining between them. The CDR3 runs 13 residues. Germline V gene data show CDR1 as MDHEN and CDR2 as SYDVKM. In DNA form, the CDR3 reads TGTGCCAGCACCCTGCCAGGGACCTACGAGCAGTACTTC. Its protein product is CASTLPGTYEQYF. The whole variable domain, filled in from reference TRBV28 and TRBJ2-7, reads DVKVTQSSRYLVKRTGEKVFLECVQDMDHENMFWYRQDPGLGLRLIYFSYDVKMKEKGDIPEGYSVSREKKERFSLILESASTNQTSMYLCASTLPGTYEQYFGPGTRLTVT.

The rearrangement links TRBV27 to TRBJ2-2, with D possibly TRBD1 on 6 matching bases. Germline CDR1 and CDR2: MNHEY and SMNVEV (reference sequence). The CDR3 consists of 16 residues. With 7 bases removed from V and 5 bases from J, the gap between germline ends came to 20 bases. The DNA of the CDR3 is TGTGCCAGCATGGGGGCCCCGGGACAACCAACCGGGGAGCTGTTTTTT. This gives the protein CASMGAPGQPTGELFF.

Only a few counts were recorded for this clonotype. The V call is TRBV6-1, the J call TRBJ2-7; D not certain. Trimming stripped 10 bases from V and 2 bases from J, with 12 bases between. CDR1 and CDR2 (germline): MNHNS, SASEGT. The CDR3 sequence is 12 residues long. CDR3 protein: CATQRPPYEQYF. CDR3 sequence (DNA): TGTGCCACTCAACGACCTCCCTACGAGCAGTACTTC.

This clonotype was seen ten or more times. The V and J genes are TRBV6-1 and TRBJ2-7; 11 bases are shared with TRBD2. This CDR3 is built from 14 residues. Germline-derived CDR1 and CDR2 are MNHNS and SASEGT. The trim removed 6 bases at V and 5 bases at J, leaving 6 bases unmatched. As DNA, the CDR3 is TGTGCCAGCAGATACGGGACTAGCGGAGACGAGCAGTACTTC. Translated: CASRYGTSGDEQYF.

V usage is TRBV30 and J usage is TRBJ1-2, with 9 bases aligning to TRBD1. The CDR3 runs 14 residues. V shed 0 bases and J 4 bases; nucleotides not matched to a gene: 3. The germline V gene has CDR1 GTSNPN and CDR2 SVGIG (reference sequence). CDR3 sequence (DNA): TGTGCCTGGAGTGTGGGACAGGGCCTCTATGGCTACACCTTC. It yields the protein CAWSVGQGLYGYTF.

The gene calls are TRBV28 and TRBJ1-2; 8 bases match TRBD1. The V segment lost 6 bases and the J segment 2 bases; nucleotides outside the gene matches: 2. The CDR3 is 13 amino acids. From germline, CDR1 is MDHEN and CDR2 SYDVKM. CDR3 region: CASRQGANYGYTF. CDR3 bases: TGTGCCAGCAGGCAGGGGGCAAACTATGGCTACACCTTC.